These 8 T cell receptor beta chains share one sample of origin, sequenced in a study of shared clonotypes between healthy human individuals. Sequencing was performed with immunoSEQ multiplex PCR; in TCRdb, only in-frame clones are kept and a portion is missing. The sample carries around 700,000 clones, around 72% recorded once. Material: memory CD4+ T cells sorted from blood. Subset meaning: CD45RA-negative fraction. The receptors here all came from a woman aged 30 to 39 in good health.

About this clone: The sample contains more than one DNA sequence encoding this CDR3. The chain is built from TRBV4-1 and TRBJ1-2; possible D gene TRBD1, 5 bases. Trimming took 0 bases from V and 2 from J, leaving 10 bases between them. CDR1 is MGHRA and CDR2 is YSYEKL in the germline V gene. The CDR3 runs 15 residues. The CDR3 sequence is CASSQDSAGNYGYTF. The CDR3 bases are TGCGCCAGCAGCCAAGATTCGGCAGGGAACTATGGCTACACCTTC.

The chain is built from TRBV27 and TRBJ2-7, with TRBD2 as a possible D gene (5 bases). The germline V gene has CDR1 MNHEY and CDR2 SMNVEV (reference sequence). The V end lost 6 bases, the J end lost 7 bases, and 19 bases lay between the germline ends. This CDR3 comprises 14 residues. Written as DNA, the CDR3 is TGTGCCAGCAGAAGTTTTGGAAGGACGGGAGAGCAGTACTTC. Translated: CASRSFGRTGEQYF.

Here the CDR3 reads CASSLSSGSQNIQYF. The CDR3 DNA follows: TGTGCCAGCAGCTTAAGCTCGGGGTCCCAAAACATTCAGTACTTC. V is TRBV27 and J is TRBJ2-4, with a weak D call TRBD2 (5 bases). V shed 6 bases and J shed 5 bases, with 17 bases lying between them. The CDR3 is 15 residues long. From germline, CDR1 is MNHEY and CDR2 SMNVEV (reference sequence).

This chain connects TRBV9 to TRBJ2-7, with 7 bases matching TRBD1. The CDR3 consists of 14 residues. V was pared by 0 bases and J by 5 bases, with 5 bases of the junction left unmatched. Germline CDR1 and CDR2: SGDLS and YYNGEE. CDR3 sequence: CASSVEQGSHEQYF. CDR3 coding DNA: TGTGCCAGCAGCGTAGAACAGGGGTCCCACGAGCAGTACTTC.

This sequence joins TRBV9 and TRBJ2-7; 13 bases are a match to TRBD2. The ends lost 2 bases at V and 3 bases at J; junction bases unmatched: 8. This CDR3 comprises 17 residues. CDR1 and CDR2 (germline): SGDLS, YYNGEE. The CDR3 reads CASSVGLAGVGVYEQYF. The CDR3 DNA follows: TGTGCCAGCAGCGTCGGACTAGCGGGAGTAGGAGTCTACGAGCAGTACTTC.

V is TRBV6-5 and J is TRBJ2-5, with D perhaps TRBD1 (5 bases). The CDR3 sequence is 15 residues long. Trimming removed 2 bases at V and 5 bases at J, with 15 bases between. Germline CDR1 and CDR2: MNHEY and SVGAGI. The CDR3 loop reads CASSYGSGKGETQYF. CDR3 DNA sequence: TGTGCCAGCAGTTACGGTTCAGGGAAAGGGGAGACCCAGTACTTC.

A few counts support this clone. In DNA form, the CDR3 reads TGCGCCAGCACGCGGGAGTTAAATGAGCAGTTCTTC. The encoded protein is CASTRELNEQFF. J is TRBJ2-1 and V is TRBV10-2; 7 bases align to TRBD2. V shed 7 bases, J shed 7 bases, and the junction held 4 bases outside the gene matches. Germline loops: CDR1 WSHSY, CDR2 SAAADI. This CDR3 has 12 amino acids.

V and J are TRBV9 and TRBJ1-1, with D perhaps matching TRBD1 (6 bases). V was trimmed by 4 bases and J by 0 bases, leaving 13 bases between them. CDR1 is SGDLS and CDR2 is YYNGEE in the germline V gene. The CDR3 spans 15 residues. CDR3 in amino acids: CASSTHNRVNTEAFF. In DNA, the CDR3 is TGTGCCAGCAGCACCCATAACAGGGTGAACACTGAAGCTTTCTTT.